The subject of this entry is one T cell receptor beta chain. As originally analysed: Reference gene primer amplification in the assay estimated nucleated cell counts. Here immunoSEQ multiplex PCR was the method, and the copy in TCRdb shows in-frame clones only, minus some. That table is the source of V, J and clone size, and D and trimming were worked out from the DNA. The profile covers 300,000 or so clones, with around 89% appearing a single time and 3.7% taken by the ten largest. This sample was taken from a study of blood T cell repertoires in COVID-19. Study in general: The origin of the acute and convalescent COVID-19 samples was the United States, Italy and Spain. The analysed material was cDNA or gDNA that came from T cells, B-cell-depleted T cells, or PBMCs.

V shed 1 base, J shed 6 bases, and the junction held 8 bases outside the gene matches. The CDR3 consists of 18 residues. Per germline, CDR1 LGHDT and CDR2 YNNKEL (reference sequence). The V and J genes are TRBV3-1 (or the pseudogene TRBV3-2) and TRBJ1-6; 11 bases line up with TRBD1. The sequence was obtained from a woman in her forties with acute or convalescent COVID-19. Sequencing was carried out using peripheral blood. This CDR3 is CASSQGPGQGALNSPLHF. DNA of the CDR3: TGTGCCAGCAGCCAAGGCCCTGGACAGGGGGCTCTTAATTCACCCCTCCACTTT.